One sample yielded the 13 T cell receptor beta chains listed below, sequenced in a study of T cell responses to AZD1222 COVID-19 vaccine. Assay used: immunoSEQ multiplex PCR; TCRdb lists only in-frame clones, some missing. The sample records about 110,000 clones, 80% to 90% being singletons. The input for sequencing was peripheral blood, taken 28 days after the second AZD1222 dose. The receptors shown here come from an adult who received the AZD1222 COVID-19 vaccine.

This chain joins TRBV6-5 and TRBJ1-5, with 11 bases that match TRBD1. Germline V gives CDR1 MNHEY, CDR2 SVGAGI. This CDR3 is built from 15 residues. V trimming: 6 bases; J trimming: 1 base; junction bases outside the gene matches: 2. Written as DNA, the CDR3 is TGTGCCAGCAGCTGGACAGGGGGCAGCAATCAGCCCCAGCATTTT. Residues: CASSWTGGSNQPQHF.

The chain combines TRBV18 with TRBJ1-3; D remains ambiguous. V lost 6 bases to trimming and J lost 2 bases, with 14 bases between them. Germline-derived CDR1 and CDR2 are KGHSH and LQKENI. This CDR3 has 15 residues. In DNA form, the CDR3 reads TGTGCCAGCTCCATAGGGAACAGTCCTGGAAACACCATATATTTT. Protein sequence: CASSIGNSPGNTIYF.

The chain has TRBV7-8 and TRBJ2-7; possibly TRBD2 for D (6 bases). V lost 0 bases to trimming and J lost 4 bases, with 13 bases between them. CDR3 length equals 15 residues. CDR1 is SGHVS, CDR2 FQNEAQ, per germline. The CDR3 bases are TGTGCCAGCAGCTTAGCGGCAGGGAGGTCGTACGAGCAGTACTTC. It yields the protein CASSLAAGRSYEQYF.

This sequence joins TRBV12-3 or TRBV12-4 and TRBJ1-2; D not certain. V gave up 6 bases and J gave up 6 bases, with 11 bases separating them. The CDR3 covers 12 residues. CDR3 sequence reads: CASREGPDGYTF. In DNA, the CDR3 is TGTGCCAGCAGAGAAGGTCCTGATGGCTACACCTTC.

The J gene is TRBJ2-3, the V gene TRBV18; 12 bases align to TRBD2. Germline CDR1 reads KGHSH; CDR2 reads LQKENI. CDR3 length equals 20 residues. V shed 6 bases, J shed 0 bases, and the junction held 16 bases outside the gene matches. CDR3 in DNA: TGTGCCAGCTCTACGGAATTAACCGGGACTAGCGGGTATAGCACAGATACGCAGTATTTT. Translating it yields CASSTELTGTSGYSTDTQYF. The full variable domain, its missing parts supplied by reference TRBV18 and TRBJ2-3, is NAGVMQNPRHLVRRRGQEARLRCSPMKGHSHVYWYRQLPEEGLKFMVYLQKENIIDESGMPKERFSAEFPKEGPSILRIQQVVRGDSAAYFCASSTELTGTSGYSTDTQYFGPGTRLTVL.

The V and J genes are TRBV5-1 and TRBJ1-5, with 9 bases aligning to TRBD1. J gave up 5 bases and V 3 bases, and 0 bases lay outside the gene matches. Germline V gene sequence: CDR1 SGHRS, CDR2 YFSETQ. CDR3 length: 13 residues. In nucleotides, the CDR3 is TGCGCCAGCAGCTGGGACAGGGATCAGCCCCAGCATTTT. Translation: CASSWDRDQPQHF.

This clone appeared a single time. The V gene is TRBV10-3, the J gene TRBJ1-1; TRBD1 agrees at 9 bases. This CDR3 is built from 16 residues. J lost 1 base, V lost 6 bases, and 9 bases had no gene match. Germline values: CDR1 ENHRY, CDR2 SYGVKD. This CDR3 reads CAISMTPGQGNTEAFF. Here the CDR3 DNA reads TGTGCCATCAGCATGACCCCGGGACAGGGGAACACTGAAGCTTTCTTT.

V and J are TRBV12-5 and TRBJ1-4; D may be TRBD1 (5 bases). Trimming left V 0 bases short and J 5 bases short, with 13 bases between. Germline loops: CDR1 LGHNT, CDR2 FRNRAP. The CDR3 loop spans 16 amino acids. The CDR3 here is CASGLVWGLQNEKLFF. The DNA of the CDR3 is TGTGCTAGTGGTTTGGTTTGGGGCCTTCAAAATGAAAAACTGTTTTTT.

V is TRBV5-4 and J is TRBJ1-2, with TRBD1 matching 8 bases. The CDR3 covers 14 residues. The ends lost 2 bases at V and 2 bases at J; junction bases unmatched: 2. Germline V gene data show CDR1 as SGHNT and CDR2 as YYREEE (reference sequence). CDR3 protein: CASSFQGANYGYTF. CDR3 nucleotides: TGTGCCAGCAGCTTTCAGGGGGCGAACTATGGCTACACCTTC.

V is TRBV5-1 and J is TRBJ1-2; D is ambiguous. Trimming pared 1 base from V and 8 bases from J, leaving 15 bases between. Germline CDR1 SGHRS, CDR2 YFSETQ. This CDR3 has 14 residues. CDR3 sequence: CASSLLTSREGYTF. The CDR3 region has the DNA TGCGCCAGCAGCTTGTTAACGTCTCGGGAAGGCTACACCTTC.

The chain links TRBV18 to TRBJ2-3; no clear D. The CDR3 is made up of 12 amino acids. Germline CDR1 KGHSH, CDR2 LQKENI. V gave up 8 bases and J gave up 10 bases, with 16 bases separating them. CDR3 DNA: TGTGCCAGCACCACCACGGCTCAGGCGCAGTATTTT. Its translation is CASTTTAQAQYF.

The CDR3 DNA follows: TGCGCCAGCAGACCACAGGGGCCGAACACCGGGGAGCTGTTTTTT. It yields the protein CASRPQGPNTGELFF. This chain connects TRBV5-1 to TRBJ2-2; 7 bases map to TRBD1. The CDR3 covers 15 residues. Trimming took 5 bases from V and 0 from J; bases not matched to a gene: 4. Germline V gene lookup returns CDR1 SGHRS and CDR2 YFSETQ.

V and J are TRBV11-2 and TRBJ2-6; no firm D call. Trimming removed 5 bases at V and 3 bases at J, with 11 bases between. This CDR3 region has 15 residues. Germline V gene sequence: CDR1 SGHAT, CDR2 FQNNGV. The chain's CDR3 is CASSRLRGGANVLTF. Here the CDR3 DNA reads TGTGCCAGCAGCCGCCTAAGAGGTGGGGCCAACGTCCTGACTTTC.